These T cell receptor beta chains were read from a single sample in a study of spatial heterogeneity in lung cancer. TCRdb fed the 5' RACE reads into MiXCR, producing one record per CDR3 protein. In the table there are roughly 3,300 distinct CDR3 sequences, approximately 17% of which are singletons. Sequencing used PBMCs, obtained at surgery. These receptors all come from a female donor with early-stage non-small cell lung cancer. CDR3s include the opening cysteine and the closing phenylalanine or tryptophan. Fields, in order: D gene, clone size, V gene, J gene, CDR3 DNA, CDR3 protein. A D gene is named only where the DNA matches it firmly. Size is omitted from some rows. Given values are once, few, many or a class for expanded clones.

TRBD2,many,TRBV9,TRBJ2-1,TGTGCCAGCAGCGTAACGGGACTAAACAATGAGCAGTTCTTC,CASSVTGLNNEQFF
TRBD2,.,TRBV5-6,TRBJ2-1,TGTGCCAGCAGCTTGGGAACCGGCGGGAGGGCTTTTGATGAGCAGTTCTTC,CASSLGTGGRAFDEQFF
.,.,TRBV12-3/TRBV12-4,TRBJ2-7,TGTGCCAGCAGCCCTGGCGAATCGGGGTCCTACGAGCAGTACTTC,CASSPGESGSYEQYF
.,.,TRBV5-1,TRBJ2-3,TGCGCCAGCAGCCCTAGGGCCGGGGGCGAGGGTCGAGCGGATACGCAGTATTTT,CASSPRAGGEGRADTQYF
.,many,TRBV5-8,TRBJ2-5,TGTGCCAGCAGATCACGGTACCAAGAGACCCAGTACTTC,CASRSRYQETQYF
.,.,TRBV19,TRBJ2-7,TGTGCCAGTAGTAGAGGACCGGACCGGGAGCAGTACTTC,CASSRGPDREQYF
.,once,TRBV29-1,TRBJ2-2,TGCAGCGGCCTTTTCGGGAAGCAGACCGGGGAGCTGTTTTTT,CSGLFGKQTGELFF
.,.,TRBV10-2,TRBJ2-1,TGCGCCAGCAAACTAGCAGCCTACAATGAGCAGTTCTTC,CASKLAAYNEQFF
.,.,TRBV7-2,TRBJ1-1,TGTGCCAGCAAACTTGATGGAGTCACTGAAGCTTTCTTT,CASKLDGVTEAFF
.,many,TRBV28,TRBJ1-1,TGTGCCAGCAGCAAACCCAGGGTGGGGATCGCTGAAGCTTTCTTT,CASSKPRVGIAEAFF
.,few,TRBV7-2,TRBJ1-4,TGTGCCAGCAGCTTAGCCGGGGCGGTAGCAACTAATGAAAAACTGTTTTTT,CASSLAGAVATNEKLFF
.,.,TRBV27,TRBJ2-2,TGTGCCAGCAGTTTATCCCTACTGGGCACCGGGGAGCTGTTTTTT,CASSLSLLGTGELFF
.,many,TRBV12-3/TRBV12-4,TRBJ2-7,TGTGCCAGCAAACGGGACACCAACTACGAGCAGTACTTC,CASKRDTNYEQYF
TRBD2,many,TRBV28,TRBJ2-2,TGTGCCAGCAGTTTATCGGTGGGACTAGCGAACACCGGGGAGCTGTTTTTT,CASSLSVGLANTGELFF
.,medium-sized,TRBV20-1,TRBJ2-1,TGCAGTGCTAGAGAACCGGGAGTCTATGAGCAGTTCTTC,CSAREPGVYEQFF
.,many,TRBV5-1,TRBJ2-3,TGCGCCAGCAGCTTTGATGCCATCACAGATACGCAGTATTTT,CASSFDAITDTQYF
.,.,TRBV6-2/TRBV6-3,TRBJ2-1,TGTGCCAGCAGTCACGCCCGCAATGAGCAGTTCTTC,CASSHARNEQFF
.,few,TRBV29-1,TRBJ1-1,TGCAGCGTAGGACATGTGAACACTGAAGCTTTCTTT,CSVGHVNTEAFF
TRBD2,.,TRBV5-1,TRBJ2-2,TGCGCCAGCAGCTTTCGGACTAGCAATGCCGGGGAGCTGTTTTTT,CASSFRTSNAGELFF
.,medium-sized,TRBV27,TRBJ1-1,TGTGCCAGCAAGTTGGGGGCCAACACTGAAGCTTTCTTT,CASKLGANTEAFF
.,many,TRBV27,TRBJ2-2,TGTGCCAGCAGATCAGGGGTTAGGAGCACCGGGGAGCTGTTTTTT,CASRSGVRSTGELFF
.,few,TRBV4-2,TRBJ2-2,TGTGCCAGCAGCCAAGAGGTCCTCACCGGGGAGCTGTTTTTT,CASSQEVLTGELFF
.,.,TRBV18,TRBJ2-6,TGTGCCAGCTCAGGGGGGAATTCCCTCTCTGGGGCCAACGTCCTGACTTTC,CASSGGNSLSGANVLTF
.,once,TRBV4-1,TRBJ1-2,TGCGCCAGCAGCCAATTGCCCGGACCTGAATATGGCTACACCTTC,CASSQLPGPEYGYTF
.,many,TRBV5-1,TRBJ2-1,TGCGCCAGCAGCCTTCCTCGTGGGAGAAACTACAATGAGCAGTTCTTC,CASSLPRGRNYNEQFF
TRBD1,.,TRBV28,TRBJ2-7,TGTGCCAGCAGTTTCGACAGGGCTCCCTACGAGCAGTACTTC,CASSFDRAPYEQYF
.,medium-sized,TRBV5-1,TRBJ2-5,TGCGCCAGCAGCTTGGTCTCGGATCAAGAGACCCAGTACTTC,CASSLVSDQETQYF
.,.,TRBV20-1,TRBJ2-7,TGCAGTGCCCCGGACGGATCTTCTACCTACGAGCAGTACTTC,CSAPDGSSTYEQYF
.,.,TRBV29-1,TRBJ2-6,TGCAGCGTTGCGGACTCTGGGGCCAACGTCCTGACTTTC,CSVADSGANVLTF
.,few,TRBV5-1,TRBJ1-1,TGCGCCAGCAGCTTAAATAGGGTTGCGGACACTGAAGCTTTCTTT,CASSLNRVADTEAFF
TRBD1,many,TRBV27,TRBJ2-7,TGTGCCAGTCAGGGACAGGGCTACGAGCAGTACTTC,CASQGQGYEQYF
.,medium-sized,TRBV5-1,TRBJ1-2,TGCGCCAGCAGCTTTAACAGGGAGGGCTATGGCTACACCTTC,CASSFNREGYGYTF
TRBD1,many,TRBV4-1,TRBJ1-1,TGCGCCAGCAGCCAGTCCGGGACAGAGAACACTGAAGCTTTCTTT,CASSQSGTENTEAFF
.,many,TRBV15,TRBJ2-1,TGTGCCACCAGCAGAAGGGACGAGAGGCGGAATGAGCAGTTCTTC,CATSRRDERRNEQFF
TRBD1,.,TRBV9,TRBJ2-7,TGTGCCAGCAGCCGGGACAGATTCACCTACGAGCAGTACTTC,CASSRDRFTYEQYF
TRBD2,many,TRBV19,TRBJ2-1,TGTGCCAGTAAAATAAGCGGGAGTTCCGACAATGAGCAGTTCTTC,CASKISGSSDNEQFF
.,many,TRBV29-1,TRBJ2-7,TGCAGCGTTCTTGATAGGGAGCAGTACTTC,CSVLDREQYF
.,many,TRBV6-1,TRBJ1-1,TGTGCCAGCATTTATATGGGGAACACTGAAGCTTTCTTT,CASIYMGNTEAFF
.,many,TRBV7-9,TRBJ2-1,TGTGCCAGCAGCTTAGAGGCTGAGCAGTTCTTC,CASSLEAEQFF
TRBD2,medium-sized,TRBV7-9,TRBJ2-2,TGTGCCAGCAGCCCCCGGACTAGCTCGGGCGGGGAGCTGTTTTTT,CASSPRTSSGGELFF
TRBD1,.,TRBV6-1,TRBJ1-2,TGTGCCAGCCCCAATTCAGGACAGGGGAACTATGGCTACACCTTC,CASPNSGQGNYGYTF
.,medium-sized,TRBV7-9,TRBJ2-3,TGTGCCAGCAGCTTAGCGGGAACTAGCACAGATACGCAGTATTTT,CASSLAGTSTDTQYF
TRBD2,few,TRBV11-3,TRBJ2-5,TGTGCCAGCAGCCCCGGGACTAGCGGGAGTGGAGAGACCCAGTACTTC,CASSPGTSGSGETQYF
TRBD1,many,TRBV2,TRBJ2-7,TGTGCCAGTCGGACAGGGCAGAGGGTCTCCTACGAGCAGTACTTC,CASRTGQRVSYEQYF
.,many,TRBV7-3,TRBJ2-2,TGTGCCAGCAGCCGACAGGACGGGGAGCTGTTTTTT,CASSRQDGELFF
TRBD1,.,TRBV2,TRBJ2-3,TGTGCCAGCAGTTTCACGACAGGGACCCCAGATACGCAGTATTTT,CASSFTTGTPDTQYF
TRBD1,few,TRBV6-1,TRBJ2-6,TGTGCCAGCAGTGACAGGGGGTTAAGCTCTGGGGCCAACGTCCTGACTTTC,CASSDRGLSSGANVLTF
.,few,TRBV27,TRBJ2-7,TGTGCCAGCAGCACAGGGGGGGGGCAGATACGGCAGTACTTC,CASSTGGGQIRQYF
.,.,TRBV6-1,TRBJ2-1,TGTGCCATCACCGGCTGGGGGGCAAGCTACAATGAGCAGTTCTTC,CAITGWGASYNEQFF
.,few,TRBV6-1,TRBJ1-1,TGTGCCAGCAGTGAAATAGGGACTGAAGCTTTCTTT,CASSEIGTEAFF
.,.,TRBV10-3,TRBJ2-5,TGTGCCATCAGTGTCAGGGTACAAGAGACCCAGTACTTC,CAISVRVQETQYF
.,few,TRBV7-8,TRBJ2-3,TGTGCCAGCAGCTTAGAGGCCCTAAGCACAGATACGCAGTATTTT,CASSLEALSTDTQYF
TRBD1,many,TRBV18,TRBJ2-7,TGTGCCAGCTCACTGAACCGACAGGGGGAGCAGTACTTC,CASSLNRQGEQYF